This TCR beta chain was profiled in a study of identical twins. This clonotype was recorded a few times. Its antigen is undetermined. The germline V gene has CDR1 SGHKS and CDR2 YYEKEE (reference sequence). This CDR3 comprises 17 residues. Deletions cut 0 bases from V and 0 bases from J, with 13 bases between. Template switching, a step in the protocol, added a universal primer site, and cDNA carried unique molecular identifiers. TCRdb independently ran MiXCR on the 5' RACE reads; one entry per CDR3 protein. The sample has 270,000 or so distinct CDR3 sequences; roughly 8.7% are singletons. Study results and limitations: Zero-insertion findings could be partly confounded by invariant cells (MAIT and iNKT cells). Findings came from cross-sectional statistics, without long-term follow-up of donors.

In addition, the sample was reused for a study of yellow fever vaccine responses in identical twins.

The chain has TRBV5-5 and TRBJ1-5; D possibly corresponds to TRBD1 (5 bases). Specimen: CD8+ T cells sorted from blood. This sequence was found in a woman younger than 30 in good health. CDR3 bases: TGTGCCAGCAGCTTGGGACAGCCGTCAATTAGCAATCAGCCCCAGCATTTT. Its translation is CASSLGQPSISNQPQHF. The variable domain in full, with the rest retrieved from reference TRBV5-5 and TRBJ1-5, is DAGVTQSPTHLIKTRGQQVTLRCSPISGHKSVSWYQQVLGQGPQFIFQYYEKEERGRGNFPDRFSARQFPNYSSELNVNALLLGDSALYLCASSLGQPSISNQPQHFGDGTRLSIL.